These T cell receptor beta chains were read from a single sample in a study of blood T cell repertoires in COVID-19. Data came from immunoSEQ multiplex PCR; TCRdb stores just in-frame clones and leaves some out. Of around 300,000 clones listed, around 87% were seen once; the top ten hold about 4.5%. The sequenced sample consisted of PBMCs or T cells enriched from blood (not recorded which). The receptors come from a woman aged 18-29 years with acute COVID-19. Both conserved end residues are part of each CDR3. Each record gives: clone size, V gene, J gene, D gene, CDR3 protein, CDR3 DNA. A D gene is named only where the DNA matches it firmly. Size is stated for part of the rows, as once, few or many counts, or as a class when the clone is expanded.

abundance: once; v_gene: TRBV6-4; j_gene: TRBJ1-5; d_gene: TRBD1; CDR3aa: CASSDYATGGRGSEPQHF; CDR3nt: TGTGCCAGCAGTGACTATGCAACAGGGGGCCGGGGTAGTGAACCCCAGCATTTT
abundance: NA; v_gene: TRBV28; j_gene: TRBJ1-2; d_gene: NA; CDR3aa: CASSRRAGDYTF; CDR3nt: TGTGCCAGCAGTAGGAGGGCAGGTGACTACACCTTC
abundance: many; v_gene: TRBV27; j_gene: TRBJ2-7; d_gene: NA; CDR3aa: CASSFPGSNEQYF; CDR3nt: TGTGCCAGCAGTTTCCCCGGGAGTAACGAGCAGTACTTC
abundance: NA; v_gene: TRBV7-2; j_gene: TRBJ2-4; d_gene: NA; CDR3aa: CASSPQGGNIQYF; CDR3nt: TGTGCCAGCAGCCCCCAAGGAGGGAACATTCAGTACTTC
abundance: few; v_gene: TRBV29-1; j_gene: TRBJ2-5; d_gene: TRBD2; CDR3aa: CSVVPLGWGTSGSGETQYF; CDR3nt: TGCAGCGTCGTCCCGTTGGGGTGGGGGACTAGCGGGAGTGGGGAGACCCAGTACTTC
abundance: NA; v_gene: TRBV3-1/TRBV3-2; j_gene: TRBJ1-6; d_gene: NA; CDR3aa: CASSQEKVARGSSPLHF; CDR3nt: TGTGCCAGCAGCCAAGAGAAGGTGGCCAGGGGTAGTTCACCCCTCCACTTT
abundance: NA; v_gene: TRBV6-5; j_gene: TRBJ1-1; d_gene: TRBD1; CDR3aa: CASTRTGETEAFF; CDR3nt: TGTGCCAGCACCCGGACAGGGGAAACTGAAGCTTTCTTT
abundance: NA; v_gene: TRBV5-4; j_gene: TRBJ1-1; d_gene: NA; CDR3aa: CASSANLDSRPGTEAFF; CDR3nt: TGTGCCAGCAGCGCCAACCTTGACTCGAGGCCCGGCACTGAAGCTTTCTTT
abundance: NA; v_gene: TRBV19; j_gene: TRBJ2-5; d_gene: NA; CDR3aa: CASSLTSGTMEETQYF; CDR3nt: TGTGCCAGTAGCCTAACGTCGGGGACAATGGAAGAGACCCAGTACTTC
abundance: NA; v_gene: TRBV11-3; j_gene: TRBJ1-3; d_gene: NA; CDR3aa: CASSLDADSGNTIYF; CDR3nt: TGTGCCAGCAGCTTAGACGCAGACTCTGGAAACACCATATATTTT
abundance: NA; v_gene: TRBV6-1; j_gene: TRBJ1-2; d_gene: NA; CDR3aa: CASSEMIGSPGYTF; CDR3nt: TGTGCCAGCAGTGAAATGATAGGGAGTCCTGGCTACACCTTC
abundance: once; v_gene: TRBV6-6; j_gene: TRBJ2-2; d_gene: NA; CDR3aa: CASRRGLQGGELFF; CDR3nt: TGTGCCAGCCGGAGAGGACTGCAAGGGGGGGAGCTGTTTTTT
abundance: NA; v_gene: TRBV7-3; j_gene: TRBJ2-2; d_gene: TRBD1; CDR3aa: CASSPDRATTGELFF; CDR3nt: TGTGCCAGCAGCCCAGACAGGGCTACCACCGGGGAGCTGTTTTTT
abundance: NA; v_gene: TRBV5-1; j_gene: TRBJ1-6; d_gene: TRBD1; CDR3aa: CASSIGQGRSPLHF; CDR3nt: TGCGCCAGCAGCATCGGACAGGGCCGGTCACCCCTCCACTTT
abundance: NA; v_gene: TRBV12-5; j_gene: TRBJ1-1; d_gene: NA; CDR3aa: CASGPHKGAEAFF; CDR3nt: TGTGCTAGTGGTCCACATAAAGGGGCGGAAGCTTTCTTT
abundance: NA; v_gene: TRBV2; j_gene: TRBJ2-6; d_gene: NA; CDR3aa: CASSTRRENVLTF; CDR3nt: TGTGCCAGCAGTACTCGCCGGGAGAACGTCCTGACTTTC
abundance: once; v_gene: TRBV28; j_gene: TRBJ1-5; d_gene: NA; CDR3aa: CASSLGNQPQHF; CDR3nt: TGTGCCAGCAGTCTAGGCAATCAGCCCCAGCATTTT
abundance: NA; v_gene: TRBV12-3/TRBV12-4; j_gene: TRBJ1-3; d_gene: TRBD1; CDR3aa: CASSTGAQGAIYF; CDR3nt: TGTGCCAGCAGTACAGGGGCGCAGGGAGCCATATATTTT
abundance: NA; v_gene: TRBV28; j_gene: TRBJ1-4; d_gene: NA; CDR3aa: CASLDSKKLFF; CDR3nt: TGTGCCAGCCTGGACAGCAAAAAACTGTTTTTT
abundance: NA; v_gene: TRBV19; j_gene: TRBJ1-1; d_gene: NA; CDR3aa: CATGQLMNTEAFF; CDR3nt: TGTGCCACAGGACAGCTAATGAACACTGAAGCTTTCTTT
abundance: once; v_gene: TRBV7-9; j_gene: TRBJ2-3; d_gene: NA; CDR3aa: CASSLTINTDTQYF; CDR3nt: TGTGCCAGCAGCTTGACAATTAACACAGATACGCAGTATTTT
abundance: NA; v_gene: TRBV11-2; j_gene: TRBJ1-3; d_gene: TRBD1; CDR3aa: CASSLGQGANGNTIYF; CDR3nt: TGTGCCAGCAGCTTAGGCCAGGGGGCGAATGGAAACACCATATATTTT
abundance: NA; v_gene: TRBV24-1; j_gene: TRBJ2-2; d_gene: TRBD2; CDR3aa: CATSDRDFGAGENTGELFF; CDR3nt: TGTGCCACCAGTGACCGGGACTTTGGGGCGGGAGAGAACACCGGGGAGCTGTTTTTT
abundance: NA; v_gene: TRBV7-2; j_gene: TRBJ2-7; d_gene: TRBD2; CDR3aa: CASAFSGSVYEQYF; CDR3nt: TGTGCCAGCGCCTTTAGCGGGAGCGTCTACGAGCAGTACTTC
abundance: once; v_gene: TRBV9; j_gene: TRBJ2-1; d_gene: TRBD2; CDR3aa: CASSPRLAELSYNEQFF; CDR3nt: TGTGCCAGCAGCCCAAGACTAGCGGAGCTGAGCTACAATGAGCAGTTCTTC
abundance: NA; v_gene: TRBV6-6; j_gene: TRBJ1-2; d_gene: NA; CDR3aa: CASSEPDGQEVGYTF; CDR3nt: TGTGCCAGCAGCGAGCCGGACGGGCAGGAGGTGGGCTACACCTTC
abundance: NA; v_gene: TRBV28; j_gene: TRBJ2-5; d_gene: NA; CDR3aa: CASSVGASQQETQYF; CDR3nt: TGTGCCAGCAGTGTGGGGGCGAGTCAGCAAGAGACCCAGTACTTC
abundance: NA; v_gene: TRBV27; j_gene: TRBJ2-3; d_gene: TRBD2; CDR3aa: CASSFGTSGTDTQYF; CDR3nt: TGTGCCAGCAGCTTCGGGACTAGCGGCACAGATACGCAGTATTTT
abundance: once; v_gene: TRBV25-1; j_gene: TRBJ1-6; d_gene: TRBD1; CDR3aa: CASSAVTGMSSYNSPLHF; CDR3nt: TGTGCCAGCAGTGCTGTGACAGGGATGAGCTCCTATAATTCACCCCTCCACTTT
abundance: NA; v_gene: TRBV9; j_gene: TRBJ2-1; d_gene: NA; CDR3aa: CASSVGLQGVNEQFF; CDR3nt: TGTGCCAGCAGCGTGGGCCTTCAAGGGGTCAATGAGCAGTTCTTC